This T cell receptor beta chain was profiled in a study of blood T cell repertoires in COVID-19. CDR3 size: 14 residues. The germline V gene has CDR1 LNHNV and CDR2 YYDKDF (reference sequence). Trimming pared 1 base from V and 7 bases from J, leaving 13 bases between. Clones were read by immunoSEQ multiplex PCR, and TCRdb kept only the in-frame ones, dropping some. The sample holds over 200,000 clones, around 83% seen once. The sequence derives from an elderly man with acute or convalescent COVID-19. The sample comprised peripheral blood. This chain links TRBV15 with TRBJ2-5, with D possibly TRBD2 on 5 matching bases. For the CDR3, the DNA is TGTGCCACCAGCAGAGCGAGTGGAGCGGTGACCCAGTACTTC. Amino acids: CATSRASGAVTQYF.